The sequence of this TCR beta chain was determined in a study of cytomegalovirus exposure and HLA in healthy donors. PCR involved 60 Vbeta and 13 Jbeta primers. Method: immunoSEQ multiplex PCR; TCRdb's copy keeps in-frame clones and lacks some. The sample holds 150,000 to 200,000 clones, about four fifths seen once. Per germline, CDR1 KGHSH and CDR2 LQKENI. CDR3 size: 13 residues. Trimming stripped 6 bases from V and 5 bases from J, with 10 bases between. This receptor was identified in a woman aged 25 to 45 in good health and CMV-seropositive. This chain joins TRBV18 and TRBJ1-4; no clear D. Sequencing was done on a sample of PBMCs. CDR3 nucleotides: TGTGCCAGCTCTGGCGGTGTAAATGAAAAACTGTTTTTT. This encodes CASSGGVNEKLFF. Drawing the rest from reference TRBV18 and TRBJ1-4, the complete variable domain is NAGVMQNPRHLVRRRGQEARLRCSPMKGHSHVYWYRQLPEEGLKFMVYLQKENIIDESGMPKERFSAEFPKEGPSILRIQQVVRGDSAAYFCASSGGVNEKLFFGSGTQLSVL.